A single sample gave rise to the 13 T cell receptor beta chains below, sequenced in a study of response to subunit inactivated influenza vaccine (dated by TCRdb to the late 2010s). The time point label for this specimen denotes: more than 35 days after influenza vaccine administration. Library preparation was by RT-PCR. The sample was run on an Illumina HiSeq 2500. Using fastp trimming at Q25 and MiXCR clonotype assembly, TCRdb reanalyzed the public sequencing data and kept in-frame beta chains. Identical CDR3 protein sequences are pooled into one entry, listed with their most common genes and DNA. For this sample there are fewer than 650,000 distinct CDR3 sequences; roughly 13% appear just once. The ten top clones hold approximately 14% of the sample. Sequencing used PBMCs from blood, obtained around seven weeks after vaccination. The origin of the receptors is a man aged 50 to 59 who received an inactivated influenza vaccine. Donor details come from another sample of the same person, matched by shared clones.

This clonotype was observed at least ten times. The chain uses TRBV20-1 and TRBJ2-7; the D gene could be TRBD1 or TRBD2 (6 bases each). V lost 4 bases and J lost 4, with 17 bases in between. This CDR3 is built from 14 residues. In germline, CDR1 is DFQATT, CDR2 SNEGSKA (reference sequence). CDR3 sequence: CSAMGDRGVYEQYF. In nucleotides, the CDR3 is TGCAGTGCTATGGGAGATAGGGGGGTTTACGAGCAGTACTTC.

The chain joins TRBV12-3 or TRBV12-4 to TRBJ2-7, with D possibly being TRBD1 (6 bases). The V and J ends lost 3 bases and 7 bases respectively, with 16 bases between them. CDR3 length equals 14 residues. Here the CDR3 reads CASSFQGSTGEQYF. CDR3 nucleotides: TGTGCCAGCAGTTTCCAGGGGTCGACGGGGGAGCAGTACTTC.

This clonotype has a count of ten or more. V usage is TRBV7-2 and J usage is TRBJ2-7, with D possibly TRBD2 on 7 matching bases. This CDR3 comprises 14 residues. V gave up 3 bases and J gave up 3 bases, with 12 bases separating them. The germline V gene encodes CDR1 SGHTA and CDR2 FQGNSA. The CDR3 region is CASSFGEGVYEQYF. CDR3 DNA sequence: TGTGCCAGCAGCTTCGGGGAGGGGGTCTACGAGCAGTACTTC.

The chain carries TRBV3-1 and TRBJ1-3; D not resolved. The CDR3 sequence is 14 residues long. Germline CDR1 reads LGHDT; CDR2 reads YNNKEL (reference sequence). The ends were cut back, 4 bases at V and 0 bases at J, with 7 bases in the middle. The CDR3 coding sequence is TGTGCCAGCAGCCCCCTTACCTCTGGAAACACCATATATTTT. Its translation is CASSPLTSGNTIYF.

This clonotype appeared a few times. The chain uses TRBV12-3 or TRBV12-4 and TRBJ2-5; D is ambiguous. The CDR3 has 12 residues. With 6 bases removed from V and 5 bases from J, the gap between germline ends came to 10 bases. CDR3 coding DNA: TGTGCCAGCAGGTCTAGTCCCGAGACCCAGTACTTC. Translation gives CASRSSPETQYF.

This clonotype showed up just a few times. The CDR3 is CASSPRTPETQYF. As DNA, the CDR3 is TGTGCCAGCAGTCCACGCACCCCAGAGACCCAGTACTTC. The chain has TRBV27 and TRBJ2-5; D gene uncertain. Per germline, CDR1 MNHEY and CDR2 SMNVEV (reference sequence). V gave up 5 bases and J gave up 4 bases, with 11 bases separating them. The CDR3 length is 13 residues.

This clonotype was seen only a few times. The chain links TRBV10-3 to TRBJ2-1; D perhaps matches TRBD2 (5 bases). Looked up from germline, CDR1 is ENHRY and CDR2 is SYGVKD. V lost 3 bases to trimming and J lost 3 bases, with 9 bases between them. CDR3 length: 14 amino acids. This CDR3 is CAISDPGVYNEQFF. The DNA of the CDR3 is TGTGCCATCAGTGACCCCGGGGTCTACAATGAGCAGTTCTTC.

In its sample, this clonotype was seen many times. CDR3: CSASLTDSQPQHF. For the CDR3, the DNA is TGCAGTGCTAGTTTAACAGATAGTCAGCCCCAGCATTTT. V and J are TRBV20-1 and TRBJ1-5; D remains unclear. Trimming pared 3 bases from V and 6 bases from J, leaving 12 bases between. The CDR3 is 13 residues long. The V gene's germline CDR1 is DFQATT and CDR2 SNEGSKA (reference sequence).

This clonotype was seen more than once but under ten times. The chain uses TRBV12-3 or TRBV12-4 and TRBJ1-5, with 9 bases lining up with TRBD1. The J segment lost 5 bases and the V segment lost 6 bases, leaving 2 bases of the junction unmatched. CDR3 length: 13 amino acids. The CDR3 bases are TGTGCCAGCAGGCGACAGGGGGATCAGCCCCAGCATTTT. It encodes CASRRQGDQPQHF.

In DNA form, the CDR3 reads TGTGCCATCAGTGAGTTAGTCAGGGGTAAGAATGAGCAGTTCTTC. It is translated as CAISELVRGKNEQFF. The chain employs TRBV10-3 and TRBJ2-1, with D possibly TRBD1 on 6 matching bases. V lost 1 base to trimming and J lost 7 bases, with 14 bases between them. CDR1 ENHRY and CDR2 SYGVKD come from the germline V gene. The CDR3 consists of 15 residues.

The sample holds many counts of this clonotype. This chain connects TRBV7-9 to TRBJ2-3, with D tentatively TRBD1 or TRBD2 (5 bases each). Trimming took 1 base from V and 6 from J, leaving 8 bases between them. Germline V CDR1 and CDR2: SEHNR, FQNEAQ (reference sequence). The CDR3 totals 13 residues. Here the CDR3 DNA reads TGTGCCAGCAGCTTAGGCAGGGAGGATACGCAGTATTTT. This sequence encodes CASSLGREDTQYF.

This clonotype has a handful of counts. This rearrangement joins TRBV20-1 to TRBJ2-5, with TRBD2 matching over 8 bases. There are 18 residues in the CDR3. The germline CDR1 and CDR2 sequences are DFQATT and SNEGSKA (reference sequence). The J segment lost 3 bases and the V segment lost 0 bases, leaving 15 bases of the junction unmatched. CDR3 in amino acids: CSARDATSVLVRKETQYF. For the CDR3, the DNA is TGCAGTGCTAGAGATGCGACTAGCGTACTGGTCCGCAAAGAGACCCAGTACTTC.

This clonotype was counted a few times. The rearrangement joins TRBV15 to TRBJ1-5; the D is unclear. CDR1 is LNHNV, CDR2 YYDKDF, per germline (reference sequence). This CDR3 spans 15 amino acids. Deletions cut 1 base from V and 0 bases from J, with 7 bases between. The CDR3: CATSRVRDSNQPQHF. Here the CDR3 DNA reads TGTGCCACCAGCAGAGTCCGGGATAGCAATCAGCCCCAGCATTTT.